Below, 8 T cell receptor beta chains from the same sample are listed, as sequenced in a study of cytotoxic CD8 clonotypes in ibrutinib-treated CLL. Data came from immunoSEQ multiplex PCR; TCRdb stores just in-frame clones and leaves some out. Of some 30,000 clones in the sample, about 80% are singletons; the top ten hold roughly 48%. This specimen consisted of PBMCs, obtained after 36 months of ibrutinib treatment. These receptors were taken from a human donor with chronic lymphocytic leukemia.

This clone was detected a few times. The chain employs TRBV7-2 and TRBJ2-2; D could derive from TRBD1 or TRBD2 (6 bases each). V was shortened by 3 bases and J by 4 bases, with 15 bases between the two germline ends. This CDR3 has 16 residues. The germline V gene has CDR1 SGHTA and CDR2 FQGNSA. The CDR3 DNA reads as TGTGCCAGCAGCTTGGGACGGGGGCTTGGCACCGGGGAGCTGTTTTTT. This codes for CASSLGRGLGTGELFF.

V and J are TRBV5-1 and TRBJ1-1; possibly TRBD1 for D (5 bases). This CDR3 contains 15 residues. V lost 4 bases to trimming and J lost 3 bases, with 16 bases between them. Germline loops: CDR1 SGHRS, CDR2 YFSETQ. This chain's CDR3 is CASSQDSGGYTEAFF. DNA of the CDR3: TGCGCCAGCAGCCAAGATTCGGGGGGGTACACTGAAGCTTTCTTT.

The chain couples TRBV7-2 to TRBJ1-2, with a possible D match to TRBD1 (6 bases). Germline values: CDR1 SGHTA, CDR2 FQGNSA. The CDR3 runs 14 residues. The V end was cut by 5 bases, the J end by 6 bases, with 16 bases between. CDR3 sequence reads: CASSLRGARDGYTF. CDR3 bases: TGTGCCAGCAGCCTACGGGGGGCTAGAGATGGCTACACCTTC.

V usage is TRBV19 and J usage is TRBJ2-5, with 8 bases fitting TRBD1. This CDR3 region has 13 residues. Germline V CDR1 and CDR2: LNHDA, SQIVND (reference sequence). The ends lost 5 bases at V and 4 bases at J; junction bases unmatched: 3. CDR3 protein: CASSRTGGETQYF. CDR3 nucleotide sequence: TGTGCCAGTAGTCGCACAGGGGGAGAGACCCAGTACTTC.

The gene calls are TRBV7-9 and TRBJ1-1; D is unresolved. The CDR3 is 13 residues long. Germline loops: CDR1 SEHNR, CDR2 FQNEAQ (reference sequence). The V gene lost 5 bases and the J gene lost 0 bases, with 7 bases spanning the gap. This CDR3 reads CASSASMNTEAFF. CDR3 DNA sequence: TGTGCCAGCAGCGCCAGCATGAACACTGAAGCTTTCTTT.

The chain has TRBV6-1 and TRBJ2-1; 7 bases fit TRBD1. With V trimmed by 6 bases and J by 6 bases, 11 bases remained unmatched. Germline CDR1 reads MNHNS; CDR2 reads SASEGT. This CDR3 comprises 15 residues. CDR3 sequence (DNA): TGTGCCAGCAGCAGGGTTCCGGGACAGATCAATGAGCAGTTCTTC. Translation gives CASSRVPGQINEQFF.

V usage is TRBV29-1 and J usage is TRBJ2-3; no clear D gene. The CDR3 runs to 13 residues. Trimming removed 4 bases from V and 2 bases from J, with 10 bases in between. Germline V CDR1 and CDR2: SQVTM, ANQGSEA. The CDR3 sequence is CSVGSENTDTQYF. The DNA of the CDR3 is TGCAGCGTTGGATCGGAGAACACAGATACGCAGTATTTT.

This chain connects TRBV10-1 to TRBJ1-5; D is ambiguous. CDR3 size: 18 residues. Germline CDR1 WNHNN, CDR2 SYGVQD (reference sequence). Trimming cost V 0 bases and J 2 bases, with 17 bases left between them. The CDR3: CASSESKVVKWRNQPQHF. The CDR3 DNA follows: TGCGCCAGCAGTGAGTCAAAGGTGGTCAAGTGGCGCAATCAGCCCCAGCATTTT.